These T cell receptor beta chains were read from a single sample in a study of neoadjuvant anti-PD-1 for oral cavity cancer. Measured with immunoSEQ multiplex PCR; TCRdb has only the in-frame clones, and not every one. The sample records around 14,000 clones, around 75% being singletons. Sample: PBMCs, taken after nivolumab (anti-PD-1) treatment. Every receptor here comes from a person aged 35 to 85 with oral cavity squamous cell carcinoma. Both conserved end residues are part of each CDR3. D genes are given only for firm matches. The listing skips clone size in some rows; elsewhere it reads once, few, many or a size class.

d_call	v_call	j_call	clone_size	cdr3_nt	cdr3_aa
TRBD2	TRBV4-1	TRBJ2-3	-	TGCGCCAGCAGCCGCTCCCCCAGCCTAGCGGGGAATACGCAGTATTTT	CASSRSPSLAGNTQYF
-	TRBV2	TRBJ2-5	-	TGTGCCAGCAGAGTGACAGGCGGCCAAGAGACCCAGTACTTC	CASRVTGGQETQYF
TRBD2	TRBV5-1	TRBJ2-3	-	TGCGCCAGCAGCTCTAGAGCGGGAACTAGCACAGATACGCAGTATTTT	CASSSRAGTSTDTQYF
TRBD1	TRBV30	TRBJ1-4	-	TGTGCCGGGGGTATCGGACAGGGGACCGAAAAACTGTTTTTT	CAGGIGQGTEKLFF
TRBD1	TRBV30	TRBJ1-4	-	TGTGCCTGGACCCAGACAGGGGGCGTTGAAAAACTGTTTTTT	CAWTQTGGVEKLFF
-	TRBV5-1	TRBJ1-4	-	TGCGCCAGCAGCTTGGCTGCAACTAATGAAAAACTGTTTTTT	CASSLAATNEKLFF
TRBD1	TRBV5-4	TRBJ2-7	-	TGTGCCAGCAGCCTCCGACAGGGGGTGGTCGAGCAGTACTTC	CASSLRQGVVEQYF
TRBD1	TRBV4-1	TRBJ1-5	few	TGCGCCAGCAGCCAAGCCGGGACAGGGAGTAATCAGCCCCAGCATTTT	CASSQAGTGSNQPQHF
-	TRBV13	TRBJ2-1	-	TGTGCCAGCAGCTCGAGACTCGACAATGAGCAGTTCTTC	CASSSRLDNEQFF
TRBD2	TRBV19	TRBJ2-3	-	TGTGCCAGTAGTCCGGGAGGAGCAGATACGCAGTATTTT	CASSPGGADTQYF
-	TRBV27	TRBJ1-1	-	TGTGCCAGCAAAATTTCCGGAGCTAACACTGAAGCTTTCTTT	CASKISGANTEAFF
-	TRBV27	TRBJ1-1	-	TGTGCCAGCAGTTTATCTTATATTACACCGATGAACACTGAAGCTTTCTTT	CASSLSYITPMNTEAFF
-	TRBV19	TRBJ1-1	few	TGTGCCAGTAGTATAGGGGGGAAGAACACTGAAGCTTTCTTT	CASSIGGKNTEAFF
TRBD2	TRBV28	TRBJ2-1	-	TGTGCCAGCAGTTTATGGGGTAGCGGGAGTGGGAATGAGCAGTTCTTC	CASSLWGSGSGNEQFF
TRBD2	TRBV7-6	TRBJ2-3	-	TGTGCCAGCAGCTATACTAGCGGGAGGGCCAATACGCAGTATTTT	CASSYTSGRANTQYF
-	TRBV7-6	TRBJ2-3	once	TGTGCCAGCAGCTTACGGACAGGCACAGATACGCAGTATTTT	CASSLRTGTDTQYF
TRBD1	TRBV29-1	TRBJ1-1	-	TGCAGCGTGTCGCACAGGGGGACCGACACTGAAGCTTTCTTT	CSVSHRGTDTEAFF
TRBD1	TRBV5-1	TRBJ1-2	once	TGCGCCAGCAGCGGCCGGACGGACAGGGGTGGCTACACCTTC	CASSGRTDRGGYTF
TRBD1	TRBV27	TRBJ1-5	-	TGTGCCAGCAGACAGACAGGGAATCAGCCCCAGCATTTT	CASRQTGNQPQHF
-	TRBV28	TRBJ1-3	few	TGTGCCAGCAGTTTACTCCCTGCAAACCGGGTATATTTT	CASSLLPANRVYF
-	TRBV12-2	TRBJ2-2	-	TGTGCAAGTCGCTTAGCGTTGGGGCGTGGCGGGGAGCTGTTTTTT	CASRLALGRGGELFF
-	TRBV7-2	TRBJ1-5	-	TGTGCCAGCAGCCCAGGACAGCCCTATAGCAATCAGCCCCAGCATTTT	CASSPGQPYSNQPQHF
TRBD2	TRBV6-1	TRBJ2-3	few	TGTGCCAGCAGTGCGGCCGGGACTAGTTTTGGTACGCAGTATTTT	CASSAAGTSFGTQYF
TRBD1	TRBV27	TRBJ1-2	-	TGTGCCAGCAGTATCGACAGGGCAGGAATCTATGGCTACACCTTC	CASSIDRAGIYGYTF
-	TRBV13	TRBJ1-3	-	TGTGCCAGCAGCTTATTGGGAGGCAGCTCTGGAAACACCATATATTTT	CASSLLGGSSGNTIYF
TRBD2	TRBV11-3	TRBJ2-1	once	TGTGCCAGCAGCTTAGGCACTAGCGGGCAGAATGAGCAGTTCTTC	CASSLGTSGQNEQFF
TRBD2	TRBV4-1	TRBJ2-7	-	TGCGCCAGCAGCACGGGACTAGCGGGAGGGATCTACGAGCAGTACTTC	CASSTGLAGGIYEQYF
TRBD2	TRBV18	TRBJ2-7	-	TGTGCCAGCTCACCTGGTAGCGGGAGCTCCTACGAGCAGTACTTC	CASSPGSGSSYEQYF
TRBD1	TRBV30	TRBJ2-2	-	TGTGCCTTGGAAAGGGGACAGGGGGGATCCCCCGGGGAGCTGTTTTTT	CALERGQGGSPGELFF
-	TRBV5-1	TRBJ1-1	-	TGCGCCAGCAGCTCGGGGACCGCCAACACTGAAGCTTTCTTT	CASSSGTANTEAFF
TRBD1	TRBV29-1	TRBJ1-1	-	TGCAGCGTTGCCACAGGGGGGGGCACTGAAGCTTTCTTT	CSVATGGGTEAFF
TRBD1	TRBV10-3	TRBJ1-2	-	TGTGCCATCAGTGGGGGACAGGGGCGACCTGATCACTATGGCTACACCTTC	CAISGGQGRPDHYGYTF
-	TRBV5-4	TRBJ2-3	-	TGTGCCAGCAGCTTGGACCTGGCATCAGATACGCAGTATTTT	CASSLDLASDTQYF
-	TRBV7-8	TRBJ1-1	-	TGTGCCAGCAGCCCTAACCGGGGGCCGGGTATTGAAGCTTTCTTT	CASSPNRGPGIEAFF
TRBD1	TRBV7-8	TRBJ1-1	-	TGTGCCAGCAGCTTAAGCCGAGGCCGGGACAGGGCATTGAGGGAAGCTTTCTTT	CASSLSRGRDRALREAFF
-	TRBV7-9	TRBJ1-6	-	TGTGCCAGCAGCTTAGCCAAACAGGGACGAGAGTCACCCCTCCACTTT	CASSLAKQGRESPLHF
-	TRBV11-2	TRBJ1-3	-	TGTGCCAGCAGCTTAGACCGGGCGGAGGGAAACACCATATATTTT	CASSLDRAEGNTIYF
TRBD1	TRBV4-1	TRBJ1-5	-	TGCGCCAGCAGCCAAGTTTCGGGACAGGGTGGCAATCAGCCCCAGCATTTT	CASSQVSGQGGNQPQHF
-	TRBV7-9	TRBJ1-1	-	TGTGCCAGCATCCCAGGGGTTTGGGAAGCTTTCTTT	CASIPGVWEAFF
TRBD1	TRBV6-1	TRBJ1-1	-	TGTGCCAGCAGAGTTGACAGGGACGCTGAAGCTTTCTTT	CASRVDRDAEAFF
TRBD1	TRBV5-5	TRBJ1-1	-	TGTGCCAGCAGCCTGGGACAGGGGGGAGCTTTCTTT	CASSLGQGGAFF
-	TRBV6-1	TRBJ1-1	-	TGTGCCAGCAGTGAAAAGGTTAGGGTCACTGAAGCTTTCTTT	CASSEKVRVTEAFF
-	TRBV27	TRBJ1-1	-	TGTGCCAGCAGTTTATTAGGGGGGGGGTTGAACACTGAAGCTTTCTTT	CASSLLGGGLNTEAFF
-	TRBV5-6	TRBJ2-5	-	TGTGCCAGCAGCCCTAGGAGGGCCCTACAAGAGACCCAGTACTTC	CASSPRRALQETQYF
TRBD1	TRBV30	TRBJ2-7	-	TGTGCCTGGACACGTAGGACAGGGGTGTCCTACGAGCAGTACTTC	CAWTRRTGVSYEQYF
-	TRBV29-1	TRBJ2-7	-	TGCAGCGTTGAATATGGAGGTGTCACATCCTACGAGCAGTACTTC	CSVEYGGVTSYEQYF
-	TRBV29-1	TRBJ1-1	-	TGCGCCTCGACAGTGAACACTGAAGCTTTCTTT	CASTVNTEAFF
TRBD1	TRBV28	TRBJ1-2	few	TGTGCCAGCAGTTCCAGGGGGCGCGTTTATGGCTACACCTTC	CASSSRGRVYGYTF
-	TRBV30	TRBJ1-1	-	TGTGCCTGGAGTGTAAAGGGGGGCGATGAAGCTTTCTTT	CAWSVKGGDEAFF
-	TRBV2	TRBJ1-3	few	TGTGCCAGCGCGGCTGCTGGAAACACCATATATTTT	CASAAAGNTIYF
-	TRBV6-5	TRBJ2-2	-	TGTGCCAGCAGTTACTCGGGATTCATCGGGGAGCTGTTTTTT	CASSYSGFIGELFF
-	TRBV9	TRBJ1-2	-	TGTGCCAGCAGCGGAGGGGTCTGGACCTTC	CASSGGVWTF
TRBD1	TRBV7-9	TRBJ1-4	-	TGTGCCAGCAGCTTAGGGCAGGACAGGGACGAAAAACTGTTTTTT	CASSLGQDRDEKLFF
-	TRBV19	TRBJ2-3	-	TGTGCCAGTAGTACAAGAAGAAGCACAGATACGCAGTATTTT	CASSTRRSTDTQYF
-	TRBV7-9	TRBJ1-1	-	TGTGCCAGCAGCTTATATGGGACCTCAGGCACTGAAGCTTTCTTT	CASSLYGTSGTEAFF
TRBD1	TRBV5-1	TRBJ2-5	-	TGCGCCAGCAGCTTGGGAGGACAGGGGAAATGGGAGACCCAGTACTTC	CASSLGGQGKWETQYF
-	TRBV28	TRBJ1-2	-	TGTGCCAGCAGTTTGGAACAGGCGGGCTATGGCTACACCTTC	CASSLEQAGYGYTF